Listed below are T cell receptor beta chains from one sample, sequenced in a study of PD-1 blockade in mismatch repair-deficient tumors. For these receptors, no antigen is known. Assay: immunoSEQ multiplex PCR; the TCRdb copy retains only in-frame clones and omits some. The sample shows roughly 10,000 clones, approximately 90% of them seen only once. Sequenced material: cells cultured in vitro, taken from a patient treated with pembrolizumab. The receptors originated from an adult with mismatch repair-deficient cancer. Both conserved end residues are part of each CDR3. The order of the fields is clone size, D gene, V gene, J gene, CDR3 DNA, CDR3 protein. The D gene is left open where the match is weak. A row's size may be missing; if present it is once, few, many or a size class.

>few|NA|TRBV9|TRBJ1-3
TGTGCCAGCAGCGTAGATGGGCGGGTGGCTGGAAACACCATATATTTT
CASSVDGRVAGNTIYF
>NA|NA|TRBV28|TRBJ1-2
TGTGCCAGCAGGGACAGAACCCAACTTGATGGCTACACCTTC
CASRDRTQLDGYTF
>NA|NA|TRBV29-1|TRBJ1-2
TGCAGCGCCGGCCTAGCAGAGACAAATAACTATGGCTACACCTTC
CSAGLAETNNYGYTF
>NA|NA|TRBV6-1|TRBJ2-3
TGTGCCAGCAGCCTACAGGGTGGCACAGATACGCAGTATTTT
CASSLQGGTDTQYF
>NA|NA|TRBV4-2|TRBJ2-3
TGTGCCAGCAGCCAAGATGGTGGGGAGTACGCAGATACGCAGTATTTT
CASSQDGGEYADTQYF
>once|TRBD1|TRBV7-6|TRBJ2-5
TGTGCCAGCAGCATGACAGGGCCTCCGCAAGAGACCCAGTACTTC
CASSMTGPPQETQYF
>NA|TRBD1|TRBV5-4|TRBJ2-5
TGTGCCAGCAGCGACGCTCCGGGACAGGGTTTAAAGGGGGAGACCCAGTACTTC
CASSDAPGQGLKGETQYF
>NA|NA|TRBV18|TRBJ1-1
TGTGCCAGCTCACCACCGGGGAACACTGAAGCTTTCTTT
CASSPPGNTEAFF
>NA|NA|TRBV28|TRBJ1-2
TGTGCCAGCAGTGTACAGGGTTCCTACACCTTC
CASSVQGSYTF
>NA|NA|TRBV30|TRBJ1-5
TGTGCCTGGAGTGACGGACTATATAGCAATCAGCCCCAGCATTTT
CAWSDGLYSNQPQHF
>NA|NA|TRBV4-2|TRBJ2-7
TGTGCCAGCAGCCCGTATAGTTCCTACGAGCAGTACTTC
CASSPYSSYEQYF
>once|NA|TRBV30|TRBJ1-1
TGTGCCTGGAGTGTTGGTCAGGGCCAGCAAACTTTCTTT
CAWSVGQGQQTFF
>NA|TRBD2|TRBV5-1|TRBJ2-3
TGCGCCAGCAGCTTGCCCCCCCTAGCGGGAGGGCAAAATACGCAGTATTTT
CASSLPPLAGGQNTQYF
>NA|NA|TRBV6-4|TRBJ2-1
TGTGCCAGCAGTGACTCAGATATGGGGATCAGCTCCTACAATGAGCAGTTCTTC
CASSDSDMGISSYNEQFF
>NA|NA|TRBV5-1|TRBJ2-2
TGCGCCAGCAGCTTGGCCCCCGGGGAGCTGTTTTTT
CASSLAPGELFF
>NA|NA|TRBV6-5|TRBJ2-3
TGTGCCAGCAGTTACCCAGGGGCAGATACGCAGTATTTT
CASSYPGADTQYF
>NA|NA|TRBV18|TRBJ1-5
TGTGCCAGCTCACCCTTTGACAGCTTAGGCAATCAGCCCCAGCATTTT
CASSPFDSLGNQPQHF
>NA|NA|TRBV5-8|TRBJ1-2
TGTGCCAGCAGCTTGTACAGGGATGGCTACACCTTC
CASSLYRDGYTF
>NA|NA|TRBV6-1|TRBJ1-2
TGTGCCAGCAGTGAATTCGGGACACCTCCTAACTATGGCTACACCTTC
CASSEFGTPPNYGYTF
>once|NA|TRBV10-2|TRBJ2-3
TGCGCCAGCACCTCACAGGGTATGACAGATACGCAGTATTTT
CASTSQGMTDTQYF
>NA|TRBD1|TRBV7-9|TRBJ1-4
TGTGCCAGCAGCTTATTCGGGACAGGGGGGGAAAAACTGTTTTTT
CASSLFGTGGEKLFF
>NA|TRBD1|TRBV5-1|TRBJ2-5
TGCGCCAGCAGTCCAGGGGGCAGCCAAGAGACCCAGTACTTC
CASSPGGSQETQYF
>NA|NA|TRBV18|TRBJ1-1
TGTGCCAGCTCACCACGGCTTGAGAACACTGAAGCTTTCTTT
CASSPRLENTEAFF
>NA|TRBD1|TRBV9|TRBJ2-1
TGTGCCAGCAGCGTAGCTCTCAGGGGGCGGTACAATGAGCAGTTCTTC
CASSVALRGRYNEQFF
>few|NA|TRBV18|TRBJ2-2
TGTGCCAGCTCACCCCCTTCTAGTCCCGATAAATTT
CASSPPSSPDKF
>NA|TRBD2|TRBV28|TRBJ2-3
TGTGCCACCCCCCCGACGGGAGGAGATACGCAGTATTTT
CATPPTGGDTQYF
>once|NA|TRBV9|TRBJ1-2
TGTGCCAGCAGCGTAGACGGACACTATGGCTACACCTTC
CASSVDGHYGYTF
>NA|NA|TRBV28|TRBJ2-2
TGTGCCAGCAGTGTGGGCGGGGAGCTGTTTTTT
CASSVGGELFF
>few|TRBD1|TRBV2|TRBJ1-2
TGTGCCAGCAGTGAATCGACAGGGGGTCGTGGCTACACCTTC
CASSESTGGRGYTF
>NA|NA|TRBV28|TRBJ1-2
TGTGCCAGCAGTCCGACAGAAATCAGTGGCTACACCTTC
CASSPTEISGYTF
>NA|TRBD2|TRBV6-4|TRBJ2-7
TGTGCCGGGATGGTTAGCGGGAGAAAAGGGTACGAGCAGTACTTC
CAGMVSGRKGYEQYF
>NA|TRBD1|TRBV27|TRBJ2-5
TGTGCCAGCAGTTTGGGACAGGGTGGAGAGACCCAGTACTTC
CASSLGQGGETQYF
>NA|NA|TRBV9|TRBJ2-5
TGTGCCAGCAGCTCCCCGGGGCAAGAGACCCAGTACTTC
CASSSPGQETQYF
>NA|TRBD1|TRBV6-1|TRBJ2-3
TGTGCCAGCAGGAGTCTGACAGGGATAGATACGCAGTATTTT
CASRSLTGIDTQYF
>NA|NA|TRBV5-1|TRBJ2-5
TGCGCCAGCAGCCCCCGCGGGGTAAGGCAAGAGACCCAGTACTTC
CASSPRGVRQETQYF
>NA|NA|TRBV28|TRBJ1-3
TGTGCCAGCAGTTCTGTCCCCGGGGCTGGAAACACCATATATTTT
CASSSVPGAGNTIYF
>NA|NA|TRBV9|TRBJ2-1
TGTGCCAGCAGCGCCCAGCCCGTTACCCCGTACAATGAGCAGTTCTTC
CASSAQPVTPYNEQFF
>NA|NA|TRBV5-1|TRBJ2-7
TGCGCCAGCAGGGCTCCGTCGGATTACGAGCAGTACTTC
CASRAPSDYEQYF
>NA|NA|TRBV18|TRBJ1-6
TGTGCCAGCTCAAAGGACAGATTTAATTCACCCCTCCACTTT
CASSKDRFNSPLHF
>NA|TRBD1|TRBV27|TRBJ2-2
TGTGCCAGCAGTTTACTCTTGACAGGGAAGGACACCGGGGAGCTGTTTTTT
CASSLLLTGKDTGELFF
>NA|NA|TRBV19|TRBJ1-4
TGTGCCAGTAAATATCAGGGACGGTGGACTAATGAAAAACTGTTTTTT
CASKYQGRWTNEKLFF
>NA|NA|TRBV21-1|TRBJ2-2
TGTGCCAGCAGCAAAGTGCCCACCGGGGAGCTGTTTTTT
CASSKVPTGELFF
>NA|NA|TRBV28|TRBJ2-7
TGTGCCAGCAGTTTGGGGGGTGGGTACGAGCAGTACTTC
CASSLGGGYEQYF
>once|NA|TRBV11-2|TRBJ2-7
TGTGCCAGCAGCTTAGAAGGACATTGGAGCTCCTACGAGCAGTACTTC
CASSLEGHWSSYEQYF